The sequence of this T cell receptor (beta chain) was determined in a study of blood T cell repertoires in COVID-19. About the study: Material from acute and convalescent COVID-19 was sourced from the United States, Italy and Spain. PBMCs, B-cell-depleted T cells, or T cells provided the cDNA or gDNA that made up the material.

Germline V gives CDR1 SEHNR, CDR2 FQNEAQ (reference sequence). This CDR3 region has 15 residues. V dropped 5 bases and J dropped 0 bases, with 13 bases sitting between them. In the study's own analysis: The authors estimated nucleated cell counts from reference gene primer amplification. TCRdb's copy holds only in-frame clones and misses some; the assay was immunoSEQ multiplex PCR. Clone size and V and J calls were adopted from that table, with D and trimming inferred from the DNA. In the table there are hundreds of thousands of clones, around 87% of which are singletons. Adults between about 18 and 89 years of age took part from some 25 US areas.

This sequence joins TRBV7-9 and TRBJ2-5; D gene unclear. The clonotype comes from a woman aged 45-65 years who had recovered from COVID-19. Sequenced: PBMCs or T cells enriched from blood (not recorded which). Written as DNA, the CDR3 is TGTGCCAGCAGCCCAACTTTGGTGGACCAAGAGACCCAGTACTTC. Translated: CASSPTLVDQETQYF.